The rows below give T cell receptor beta chains drawn from one sample of a study of T-cell memory formation after mild COVID-19. TCRdb ran MiXCR on the 5' RACE reads and lists one entry per CDR3 protein. Among more than 350,000 distinct CDR3 sequences listed, under 25% were seen once. Sequenced sample: PBMCs or a T cell subset sorted from them (not recorded which). The origin of the receptors is an adult woman who had mild COVID-19 (a few samples of this study predate the infection). Cell type and time point are not known. The CDR3 runs from the conserved cysteine through the conserved F or W. The D gene is left open where the match is weak. Part of the rows lack a size; the others show once, few, many or a class for expanded clones.

V: TRBV18
D: -
size: few
J: TRBJ2-6
DNA: TGTGCCAGCTCACCACGCCAGGGAAGCTCTGGGGCCAACGTCCTGACTTTC
CDR3: CASSPRQGSSGANVLTF

V: TRBV20-1
D: -
size: few
J: TRBJ2-3
DNA: TGCAGTGCTATCCCGTTATCCGGGATGGCGGATACGCAGTATTTT
CDR3: CSAIPLSGMADTQYF

V: TRBV20-1
D: TRBD2
size: once
J: TRBJ2-2
DNA: TGCAGTGCTAGAGATTGGGGACTAGGGCTCGGGGAGCTGTTTTTT
CDR3: CSARDWGLGLGELFF

V: TRBV4-1
D: TRBD1
size: -
J: TRBJ1-1
DNA: TGCGCCAGCAGCCCCCTGGACAGGGCCACTGAAGCTTTCTTT
CDR3: CASSPLDRATEAFF

V: TRBV5-1
D: -
size: -
J: TRBJ2-1
DNA: TGCGCCAGCAGCTTGGCGGACTACGACAATGAGCAGTTCTTC
CDR3: CASSLADYDNEQFF

V: TRBV7-9
D: -
size: -
J: TRBJ2-1
DNA: TGTGCCAGCAGCCCCGACATGGGAGAAAGCTCCTACAATGAGCAGTTCTTC
CDR3: CASSPDMGESSYNEQFF

V: TRBV3-1
D: -
size: few
J: TRBJ2-7
DNA: TGTGCCAGCAGCTCTAGCTCAGGACAGATCGGCGAGCAGTACTTC
CDR3: CASSSSSGQIGEQYF

V: TRBV30
D: -
size: few
J: TRBJ1-5
DNA: TGTGCCTGGAGTGAGCAGGGAAATCAGCCCCAGCATTTT
CDR3: CAWSEQGNQPQHF

V: TRBV7-6
D: TRBD1
size: few
J: TRBJ2-7
DNA: TGTGCCAGCAGTCCTCGCACAGGGGGGTTCGCCGAGCAGTACTTC
CDR3: CASSPRTGGFAEQYF

V: TRBV4-1
D: -
size: -
J: TRBJ2-7
DNA: TGCGCCAGCAGCCGCGGACCGGGGTTCAACGAGCAGTACTTC
CDR3: CASSRGPGFNEQYF

V: TRBV6-5
D: -
size: few
J: TRBJ1-2
DNA: TGTGCCAGCAGTTACGAGTTTGGGTCGGGTGGCTACACCTTC
CDR3: CASSYEFGSGGYTF

V: TRBV27
D: -
size: many
J: TRBJ2-5
DNA: TGTGCCAGCAGTTTAACCGGCCGGAGCCAAGAGACCCAGTACTTC
CDR3: CASSLTGRSQETQYF

V: TRBV2
D: TRBD1
size: many
J: TRBJ2-6
DNA: TGTGCCACCCTCCGGGACAGGGCTGGGGCCAACGTCCTGACTTTC
CDR3: CATLRDRAGANVLTF

V: TRBV19
D: -
size: -
J: TRBJ1-1
DNA: TGTGCCAGTAGTGATTCGGGCGAAGCTTTCTTT
CDR3: CASSDSGEAFF

V: TRBV12-3/TRBV12-4
D: -
size: -
J: TRBJ2-1
DNA: TGTGCCAGCAGTCTGCAGAGCGCCTACAATGAGCAGTTCTTC
CDR3: CASSLQSAYNEQFF

V: TRBV18
D: -
size: -
J: TRBJ1-1
DNA: TGTGCCAGCTCACCACTAAAGAGGGAAACTGAAGCTTTCTTT
CDR3: CASSPLKRETEAFF

V: TRBV6-1
D: -
size: few
J: TRBJ1-2
DNA: TGTGCCAGCAGCACCCATCGGGCGCGACCTAACTATGGCTACACCTTC
CDR3: CASSTHRARPNYGYTF